The next 18 T cell receptor beta chains were all read from a single sample in a study of vaccination and CD4 T cells after COVID-19. Sequenced with the Oncomine TCR Beta short-read assay was DNA taken from cultured CD4+ T cells. Via MiXCR, TCRdb re-called the PCR reads, giving one row per CDR3 protein. The sample yields around 20,000 distinct CDR3 sequences, approximately 50% seen once. Treatment indicated: approximately 9-day PBMC culture with coronavirus spike peptide pools or control peptides (ViraFEST assay). The antigens these receptors bind are not known. The specimen was CD4+ T cells from blood, cultured in vitro. The receptors were sampled from a human donor who had recovered from COVID-19.

This clonotype has a handful of counts. The chain recombines TRBV6-1 with TRBJ1-1; 9 bases align to TRBD1. CDR3 length: 17 residues. Germline V gene lookup returns CDR1 MNHNS and CDR2 SASEGT. V trimming: 8 bases; J trimming: 2 bases; junction bases outside the gene matches: 15. The chain's CDR3 is CASGKVTGGGGNTEAFF. As DNA, the CDR3 is TGTGCCAGCGGTAAGGTCACAGGGGGCGGCGGTAACACTGAAGCTTTCTTT.

The chain has TRBV6-1 and TRBJ1-5, with D perhaps matching TRBD1 (5 bases). The CDR3 loop spans 13 amino acids. Trimming took off 7 bases at V and 7 bases at J, with 14 bases between the two ends. Germline V lookup: CDR1 MNHNS, CDR2 SASEGT. The CDR3 reads CASKPGWRQPQHF. The CDR3 nucleotides are TGTGCCAGCAAGCCAGGGTGGAGGCAGCCCCAGCATTTT.

This rearrangement joins TRBV7-2 to TRBJ2-7, with D possibly matching TRBD2 (5 bases). CDR3 size: 15 residues. Trimming pared 5 bases from V and 0 bases from J, leaving 14 bases between. Germline assignment: CDR1 SGHTA and CDR2 FQGNSA. The CDR3 spells CASSPAAGSSYEQYF. CDR3 DNA: TGTGCCAGCAGCCCAGCGGCGGGTAGCTCCTACGAGCAGTACTTC.

V gene TRBV25-1 combines with J gene TRBJ2-7; 12 bases are shared with TRBD2. The CDR3 has 15 amino acids. Germline loops: CDR1 MGHDK, CDR2 SYGVNS. Trimming took 5 bases from V and 6 from J; bases not matched to a gene: 8. CDR3 DNA sequence: TGTGCCAGCAGTTGGCTAGCGGGAGGGCCGGTCGAGCAGTACTTC. This translates into CASSWLAGGPVEQYF.

This clonotype came up a few times. This sequence joins TRBV20-1 and TRBJ1-2; 7 nucleotides line up with TRBD1. CDR3 length: 13 residues. V lost 4 bases, J lost 3 bases, and 5 bases stayed unmatched. The germline V gene has CDR1 DFQATT and CDR2 SNEGSKA (reference sequence). CDR3 loop: CSAKGQQDYGYTF. CDR3 nucleotides: TGCAGTGCTAAGGGACAGCAGGACTATGGCTACACCTTC.

The gene calls are TRBV4-1 and TRBJ2-7; no clear D. Germline CDR1 and CDR2: MGHRA and YSYEKL. Trimming removed 4 bases from V and 2 bases from J, with 9 bases in between. The CDR3 totals 13 residues. CDR3 in amino acids: CASSLGPPYEQYF. The CDR3 nucleotides read TGCGCCAGCAGCCTAGGGCCGCCCTACGAGCAGTACTTC.

The chain combines TRBV5-1 with TRBJ1-2, with 7 bases lining up with TRBD1. The CDR3 length is 16 residues. Germline CDR1 SGHRS, CDR2 YFSETQ. The ends lost 3 bases at V and 3 bases at J; junction bases unmatched: 11. The CDR3 loop reads CASSWGRAGGDYGYTF. Here the CDR3 DNA reads TGCGCCAGCAGCTGGGGCCGAGCAGGGGGAGACTATGGCTACACCTTC.

This clonotype turned up a few times. The J gene is TRBJ1-2, the V gene TRBV14, with a possible D match to TRBD1 (5 bases). Per the germline V gene, CDR1 is SGHDN and CDR2 is FVKESK. The length of the CDR3 is 14 residues. With 1 base removed from V and 4 bases from J, the gap between germline ends came to 10 bases. CDR3 residues: CASSQGKGIYGYTF. The CDR3 coding sequence is TGTGCCAGCAGCCAAGGGAAGGGGATCTATGGCTACACCTTC. Based on the CDR3 plus reference TRBV14 and TRBJ1-2, the full variable domain is EAGVTQFPSHSVIEKGQTVTLRCDPISGHDNLYWYRRVMGKEIKFLLHFVKESKQDESGMPNNRFLAERTGGTYSTLKVQPAELEDSGVYFCASSQGKGIYGYTFGSGTRLTVV.

The V gene is TRBV29-1, the J gene TRBJ1-2; D is ambiguous. The CDR3 has 14 residues. V was clipped by 8 bases and J by 3 bases, with 19 bases between them. Germline V lookup: CDR1 SQVTM, CDR2 ANQGSEA. CDR3 DNA: TGCAGCCCTGAAAGGGAGGAGAAGGACTATGGCTACACCTTC. This codes for CSPEREEKDYGYTF.

The CDR3 DNA is TGCAGTGCTAGAGATACAGGGAATTGGTCACCCCTCCACTTT. It translates to CSARDTGNWSPLHF. The rearrangement uses TRBV20-1 and TRBJ1-6; the D gene is possibly TRBD1 (6 bases). The CDR3 spans 14 residues. Germline CDR1 is DFQATT and CDR2 is SNEGSKA (reference sequence). The V end was cut by 0 bases, the J end by 10 bases, with 13 bases between.

This sequence joins TRBV12-3 or TRBV12-4 and TRBJ2-3; D is possibly TRBD1 (6 bases). This CDR3 has 18 residues. Deletions cut 1 base from V and 0 bases from J, with 17 bases between. The CDR3 DNA follows: TGTGCCAGCAGTTTAGAACAGCCAGGGGCCCGTAGCACAGATACGCAGTATTTT. Translating gives CASSLEQPGARSTDTQYF.

This chain uses TRBV20-1 with TRBJ1-3; D unresolved. The CDR3 has 14 residues. Between the trimmed V and J ends, which lost 0 bases and 0 bases, there was a span of 6 bases. CDR1 is DFQATT, CDR2 SNEGSKA, per germline (reference sequence). The CDR3 coding sequence is TGCAGTGCTAGAGAGGCCCTCTCTGGAAACACCATATATTTT. Amino acids: CSAREALSGNTIYF.

The chain joins TRBV2 to TRBJ1-5, with 8 bases fitting TRBD1. The CDR3 covers 16 residues. Germline V gene lookup returns CDR1 SNHLY and CDR2 FYNNEI. J was trimmed by 2 bases and V by 6 bases; bases with no gene match: 9. The CDR3 sequence is CASSAGQGAGNQPQHF. The CDR3 DNA sequence: TGTGCCAGCAGCGCCGGACAGGGTGCAGGCAATCAGCCCCAGCATTTT.

Written as DNA, the CDR3 is TGTGCCAGTAGTTATAAGGGGCCGAGCACTGAAGCTTTCTTT. It specifies CASSYKGPSTEAFF. The chain couples TRBV19 to TRBJ1-1, with D maybe TRBD1 (5 bases). The CDR3 has 14 residues. With 5 bases removed from V and 4 bases from J, the gap between germline ends came to 14 bases. Looked up from germline, CDR1 is LNHDA and CDR2 is SQIVND (reference sequence).

The V gene is TRBV12-3 or TRBV12-4, the J gene TRBJ1-2; D gene uncertain. Trimming shortened V by 4 bases and J by 6 bases, and 6 bases separated the two germline ends. The CDR3 loop spans 11 amino acids. The DNA for the CDR3 is TGTGCCAGCAGTTACGGTGATGGCTACACCTTC. This encodes CASSYGDGYTF.

V gene TRBV19 combines with J gene TRBJ2-7, with 7 bases fitting TRBD1. J gave up 0 bases and V 5 bases, and 7 bases lay outside the gene matches. Germline assignment: CDR1 LNHDA and CDR2 SQIVND (reference sequence). The CDR3 loop spans 15 amino acids. The CDR3 coding sequence is TGTGCCAGTAGTCTGGCCCGGGACAGCTCCTACGAGCAGTACTTC. Residues: CASSLARDSSYEQYF.

This clonotype has just a few counts. This chain connects TRBV7-2 to TRBJ2-2; 8 bases align to TRBD1. CDR3 length equals 16 residues. The trim removed 6 bases at V and 1 base at J, leaving 7 bases unmatched. From germline, CDR1 is SGHTA and CDR2 FQGNSA. The CDR3 DNA follows: TGTGCCAGCAGGCCCCCCGGGACAGGGAACACCGGGGAGCTGTTTTTT. It codes for CASRPPGTGNTGELFF.

The CDR3: CASSLAGGRAFNEQFF. CDR3 coding DNA: TGTGCCAGCAGCTTGGCCGGCGGGAGGGCATTCAATGAGCAGTTCTTC. The rearrangement uses TRBV5-4 and TRBJ2-1; 9 positions match TRBD2. The V gene's germline CDR1 is SGHNT and CDR2 YYREEE (reference sequence). The CDR3 spans 16 residues. V lost 0 bases to trimming and J lost 6 bases; unmatched junction nucleotides: 7.